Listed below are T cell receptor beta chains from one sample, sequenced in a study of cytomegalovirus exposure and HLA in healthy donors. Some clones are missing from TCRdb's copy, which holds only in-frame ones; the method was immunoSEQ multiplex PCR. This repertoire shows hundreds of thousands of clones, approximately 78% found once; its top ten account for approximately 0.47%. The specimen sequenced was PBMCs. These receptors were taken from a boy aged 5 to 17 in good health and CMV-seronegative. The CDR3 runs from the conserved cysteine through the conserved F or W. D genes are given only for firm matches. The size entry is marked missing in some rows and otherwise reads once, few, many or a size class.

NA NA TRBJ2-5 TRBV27 TGTGCCAGCAGGTTATTTAGGGAGCGCCCAGAGACCCAGTACTTC CASRLFRERPETQYF
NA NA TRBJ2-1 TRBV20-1 TGCAGTGCTAGTGGAGTAAATGAGCAGTTCTTC CSASGVNEQFF
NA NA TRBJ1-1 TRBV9 TGTGCCAGCAGCCGATACCGAACCCGGGGCACTGAAGCTTTCTTT CASSRYRTRGTEAFF
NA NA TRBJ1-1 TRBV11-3 TGTGCCAGCAGCCCCGGTAGGAACACTGAAGCTTTCTTT CASSPGRNTEAFF
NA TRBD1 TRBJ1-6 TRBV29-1 TGCAGCGTGGGACAGGGGGCCAATTCACCCCTCCACTTT CSVGQGANSPLHF
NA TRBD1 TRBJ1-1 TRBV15 TGTGCCACCAGCAGAAGGCAGGGGGGAACTGAAGCTTTCTTT CATSRRQGGTEAFF
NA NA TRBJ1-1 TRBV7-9 TGTGCCAGCAGCCTACGCGAAGCTTTCTTT CASSLREAFF
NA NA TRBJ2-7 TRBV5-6 TGTGCCAGCAGCTTGTTAGCGTTGAGCTCCTACGAGCAGTACTTC CASSLLALSSYEQYF
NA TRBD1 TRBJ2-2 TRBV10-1 TGCGCCAGCAGAGGGACAGATTCCGGGGAGCTGTTTTTT CASRGTDSGELFF
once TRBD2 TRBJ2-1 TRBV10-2 TGCGCCAGCACTTCCCGACTAGCGGACTTAGAGCAGTTCTTC CASTSRLADLEQFF
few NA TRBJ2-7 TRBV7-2 TGTGCCAGCAGCCCCTCGACTGTCTACGAGCAGTACTTC CASSPSTVYEQYF
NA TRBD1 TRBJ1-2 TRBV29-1 TGCAGCGCTGGGACAGTTGGGAGCAGCTATGGCTACACCTTC CSAGTVGSSYGYTF
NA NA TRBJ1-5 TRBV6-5 TGTGCCAGCACCGACGAACGGGAGGACCAGCATTTT CASTDEREDQHF
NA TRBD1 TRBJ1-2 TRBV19 TGTGCCAGTAGTATTCGGGACAGACCCAACTATGGCTACACCTTC CASSIRDRPNYGYTF
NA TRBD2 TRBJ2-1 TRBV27 TGTGCCAGCAGTTGGGATAGCGGGGGGGGAAGGAATGAGCAGTTCTTC CASSWDSGGGRNEQFF
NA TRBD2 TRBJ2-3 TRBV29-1 TGCAGCGTTGGAGGCAGCCTAGCGGGGTGGGATACGCAGTATTTT CSVGGSLAGWDTQYF
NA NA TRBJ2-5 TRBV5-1 TGCGCCAGCAGCTTCACGGCGACAAACGTCGGAGAGACCCAGTACTTC CASSFTATNVGETQYF
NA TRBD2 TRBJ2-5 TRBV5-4 TGTGCCAGCAGCAGACTAGCGGGGGGGGAGACCCAGTACTTC CASSRLAGGETQYF
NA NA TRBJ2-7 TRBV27 TGTGCCAGCAGTCCCGGGTTGGCCTACGAGCAGTACTTC CASSPGLAYEQYF
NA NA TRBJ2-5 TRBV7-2 TGTGCCAGCAGCTTAAACCCTAGGCCCGGAGATCCCCAGTACTTC CASSLNPRPGDPQYF
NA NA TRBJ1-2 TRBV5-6 TGTGCCAGCAGCTTGTGGGGATCGCGGGATGGCTACACCTTC CASSLWGSRDGYTF
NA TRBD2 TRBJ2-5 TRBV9 TGTGCCAGCAGCGCGCTAGCGGGGGGGGTAGCGGAGACCCAGTACTTC CASSALAGGVAETQYF
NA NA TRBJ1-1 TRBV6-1 TGTGCCAGCAGTGCCCGGAGCCAGGGCACTGAAGCTTTCTTT CASSARSQGTEAFF
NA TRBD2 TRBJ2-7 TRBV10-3 TGTGCCAACAGCGGGGGGGCCTACGAGCAGTACTTC CANSGGAYEQYF
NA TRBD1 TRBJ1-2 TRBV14 TGTGCCAGCAGCCGAACCAGGGGGTCCTATGGCTACACCTTC CASSRTRGSYGYTF
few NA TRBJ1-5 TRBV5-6 TGTGCCAGCAGCTTCGGTAATCTGGCCCAGCATTTT CASSFGNLAQHF
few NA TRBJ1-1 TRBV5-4 TGTGCCAGCAGCTTGACAGGTATGAACACTGAAGCTTTCTTT CASSLTGMNTEAFF
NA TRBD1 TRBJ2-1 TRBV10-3 TGTGCCATCAGGGGGACAGGGAATGAGCAGTTCTTC CAIRGTGNEQFF
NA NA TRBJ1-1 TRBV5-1 TGCGCCAGCAGCCCCCGGGGACTCCCGAACACTGAAGCTTTCTTT CASSPRGLPNTEAFF
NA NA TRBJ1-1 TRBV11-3 TGTGCCAGCAGCTTTATTACGGTTGCGGTCACTGAAGCTTTCTTT CASSFITVAVTEAFF
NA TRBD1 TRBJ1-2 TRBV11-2 TGTGCCAGCAGCTTAAGCTACAGGGGGCCCGTTGGCTACACCTTC CASSLSYRGPVGYTF
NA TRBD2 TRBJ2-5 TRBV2 TGTGCCAGCATTTTAGGGTCCGAAACCGGGACTAGCGGTCCCAGGCAGAGGGAGACCCAGTACTTC CASILGSETGTSGPRQRETQYF